This record concerns one T cell receptor beta chain sequence. Its antigen is as yet unknown. The data belong to a study of blood T cells in healthy people across ages. Overall study context: About one barcoded TCR beta cDNA was captured per two T cells. Study-level findings and limits: The long-lived group displayed more naive CD4+ cells, plus higher diversity, than the aged donors did. Percentage of naive T cells showed a strong correlation with TCR beta diversity.

Together with a sample-barcoded 5' primer, a J-beta primer mix was included in a second PCR lasting roughly 6 to 12 cycles. The authors tagged each cDNA molecule using a template-switch adaptor with 12 random nucleotides. TCRdb recomputed calls from the 5' RACE reads with MiXCR, one row per CDR3 protein. The sample includes about 730,000 distinct CDR3 sequences, roughly 45% of them seen just once. The CDR3 length is 13 residues. Germline CDR1 and CDR2: DFQATT and SNEGSKA (reference sequence). With 4 bases removed from V and 6 bases from J, the gap between germline ends came to 15 bases. This receptor was taken from a woman aged 60-70 years in good health. This rearrangement joins TRBV20-1 to TRBJ1-2; a weak D match, TRBD1 (5 bases). Sequencing was done on a sample of blood. DNA for the CDR3: TGCAGTGCTACCAGGGTTGGGTTGAATGGCTACACCTTC. Translated: CSATRVGLNGYTF.